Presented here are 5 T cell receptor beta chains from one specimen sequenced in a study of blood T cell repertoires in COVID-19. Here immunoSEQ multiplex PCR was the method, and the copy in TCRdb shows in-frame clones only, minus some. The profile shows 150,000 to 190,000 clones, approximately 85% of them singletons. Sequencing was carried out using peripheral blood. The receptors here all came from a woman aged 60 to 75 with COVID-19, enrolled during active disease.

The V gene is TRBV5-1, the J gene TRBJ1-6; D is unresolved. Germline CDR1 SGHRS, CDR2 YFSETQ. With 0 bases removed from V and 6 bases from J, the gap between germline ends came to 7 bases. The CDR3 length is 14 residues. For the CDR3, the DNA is TGCGCCAGCAGCTTGGCAACAGCTAATTCACCCCTCCACTTT. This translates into CASSLATANSPLHF.

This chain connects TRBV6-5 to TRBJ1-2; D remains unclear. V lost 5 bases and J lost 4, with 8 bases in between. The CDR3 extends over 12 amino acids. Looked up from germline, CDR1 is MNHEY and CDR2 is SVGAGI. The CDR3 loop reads CASSQTFYGYTF. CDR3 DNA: TGTGCCAGCAGTCAAACTTTCTATGGCTACACCTTC.

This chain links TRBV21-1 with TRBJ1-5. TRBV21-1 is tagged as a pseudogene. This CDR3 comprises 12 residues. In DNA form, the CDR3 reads TGTGCCAGCTGTTCGACGGCGGCTTCCCAGCATTTT. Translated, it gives CASCSTAASQHF.

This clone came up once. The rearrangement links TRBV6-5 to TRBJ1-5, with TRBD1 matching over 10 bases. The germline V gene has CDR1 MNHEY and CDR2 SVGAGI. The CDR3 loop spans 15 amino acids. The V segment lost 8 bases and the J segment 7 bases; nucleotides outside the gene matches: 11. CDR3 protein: CASGQTGTGAQPQHF. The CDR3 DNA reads TGTGCCAGCGGACAAACCGGGACAGGGGCCCAGCCCCAGCATTTT.

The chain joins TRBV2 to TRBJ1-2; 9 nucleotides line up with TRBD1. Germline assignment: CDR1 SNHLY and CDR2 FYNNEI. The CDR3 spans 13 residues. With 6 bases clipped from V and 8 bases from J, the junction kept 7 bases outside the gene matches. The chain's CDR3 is CASRDRGYFGYTF. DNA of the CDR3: TGTGCCAGCAGGGACAGGGGTTATTTCGGCTACACCTTC.